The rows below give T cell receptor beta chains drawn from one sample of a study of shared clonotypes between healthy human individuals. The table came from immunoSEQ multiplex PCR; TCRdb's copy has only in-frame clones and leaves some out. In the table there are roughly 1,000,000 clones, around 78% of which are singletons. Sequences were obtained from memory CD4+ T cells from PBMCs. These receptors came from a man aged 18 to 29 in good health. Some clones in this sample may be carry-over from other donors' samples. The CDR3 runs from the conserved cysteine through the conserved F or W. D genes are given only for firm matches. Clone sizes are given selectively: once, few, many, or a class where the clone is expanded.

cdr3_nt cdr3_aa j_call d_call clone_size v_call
TGTGCCATCAGTGAGTCAGGGGATGGCTACACCTTC CAISESGDGYTF TRBJ1-2 NA few TRBV10-3
TGTGCCAGCAGCCAAGATCGAACACAGGGCGGCGGAAACACCATATATTTT CASSQDRTQGGGNTIYF TRBJ1-3 NA NA TRBV4-2
TGTGCCAGCAGCCAGGAAACTCTAGCGGACTCCTACAATGAGCAGTTCTTC CASSQETLADSYNEQFF TRBJ2-1 TRBD2 NA TRBV7-9
TGCAGTGCTAGTAACACTGAAGCTTTCTTT CSASNTEAFF TRBJ1-1 NA few TRBV20-1
TGTGCCTGGAGTGTAACCCTAGAGCAGTACTTC CAWSVTLEQYF TRBJ2-7 NA many TRBV30
TGTGCCATCAGTGACCATAATTCACCCCTCCACTTT CAISDHNSPLHF TRBJ1-6 NA NA TRBV10-3
TGTGCCAGCAGAAGTAGGATCAGCCCCCAGCATTTT CASRSRISPQHF TRBJ1-5 NA NA TRBV6-6
TGTGCCAGCAGTTGGGGTCTAGCGAATTCCTACGAGCAGTACTTC CASSWGLANSYEQYF TRBJ2-7 NA NA TRBV2
TGTGCCAGCAGCCGTTTAACAGGGGCACCCTACGAGCAGTACTTC CASSRLTGAPYEQYF TRBJ2-7 TRBD1 NA TRBV28
TGTGCCAGCAGTTTTAAGTTGGGCGGATCCTACGAGCAGTACTTC CASSFKLGGSYEQYF TRBJ2-7 NA NA TRBV27
TGTGCCAGCAGCCAAGCCTGGACAGGGGACACTGAAGCTTTCTTT CASSQAWTGDTEAFF TRBJ1-1 TRBD1 NA TRBV4-2
TGTGCCAGCAGTTACTCCGGGCAGGGCCGGTATGGCTACACCTTC CASSYSGQGRYGYTF TRBJ1-2 NA NA TRBV6-5
TGTGCCAGCAGCTTAGTTTTAGAGAGGAGGACAGGTGGGCAAGAGACCCAGTACTTC CASSLVLERRTGGQETQYF TRBJ2-5 TRBD1 NA TRBV11-2
TGTGCCAGTAGGCCGGGACAGGGGAATGAAAAACTGTTTTTT CASRPGQGNEKLFF TRBJ1-4 TRBD1 NA TRBV19
TGTGCCAGCAGCTCAGACAGGGAGTACACTGAAGCTTTCTTT CASSSDREYTEAFF TRBJ1-1 TRBD1 few TRBV7-9
TGTGCCAGCAGTTCAGGACTAGCGGGAGGCCACGAGCAGTACTTC CASSSGLAGGHEQYF TRBJ2-7 NA NA TRBV21-1
TGTGCCTGGAATATGGGGGGTAATCAGCCCCAGCATTTT CAWNMGGNQPQHF TRBJ1-5 NA many TRBV30
TGTGCCAGTCAGCGGGATACGAACACCGGGGAGCTGTTTTTT CASQRDTNTGELFF TRBJ2-2 TRBD2 NA TRBV9
TGCGCCAGTTCTCGGGGAGGCGGGGACACTGAAGCTTTCTTT CASSRGGGDTEAFF TRBJ1-1 NA NA TRBV10-2
TGTGCCAGAAGCTGGGGACAGGACGGCGGGGAGCTGTTTTTT CARSWGQDGGELFF TRBJ2-2 TRBD1 many TRBV5-3
TGTGCCAGCAGTGACACTAGCGGTACACCCTACGAGCAGTACTTC CASSDTSGTPYEQYF TRBJ2-7 TRBD2 NA TRBV2
TGTGCCAGCAGCTTTACGACAGGTTCCGAGCAGTACTTC CASSFTTGSEQYF TRBJ2-7 NA NA TRBV7-3
TGTGCCAGCAGTTTTTGGAATGAGCAGTTCTTC CASSFWNEQFF TRBJ2-1 NA NA TRBV28
TGCAGCGTCGGGGGACGAGGACAGGGTTTTTACTATGGCTACACCTTC CSVGGRGQGFYYGYTF TRBJ1-2 TRBD1 NA TRBV29-1
TGTGCCAGCGACGGAAGGGCAGCCAACACCGGGGAGCTGTTTTTT CASDGRAANTGELFF TRBJ2-2 NA once TRBV28
TGTGCCAGCAGCTCGATACGGAGGGCCCACGAGCAGTACTTC CASSSIRRAHEQYF TRBJ2-7 NA NA TRBV7-8
TGTGCCAGCAGTGAGGGCTGGTCGGATACGCAGTATTTT CASSEGWSDTQYF TRBJ2-3 NA NA TRBV6-1
TGCGCCAGTAAAAAGCGGGGGGCGCGTGAGCAGTTCTTC CASKKRGAREQFF TRBJ2-1 TRBD2 NA TRBV23-1
TGTGCCCGAGGGACGCAAGACACAGATACGCAGTATTTT CARGTQDTDTQYF TRBJ2-3 NA once TRBV30
TGTGCCAGCAGCATGGGCTCCCGGGGCAATCAGCCCCAGCATTTT CASSMGSRGNQPQHF TRBJ1-5 NA NA TRBV7-9